This TCR beta chain emerged from a study of tumor and adjacent non-tumor tissue in lung cancer. The CDR3 is made up of 16 amino acids. Germline lookup yields CDR1 SGHAT and CDR2 FQDESV (reference sequence). TCRbeta libraries were built with three rounds of nested PCR, modified from ARM-PCR. One entry per CDR3 protein, called by TCRdb with MiXCR from the multiplex PCR reads. The table includes about 67,000 distinct CDR3 sequences, roughly three quarters detected once. This sample's RNA came from whole unsorted tissue. This non-tumor lung sample came from over 3 cm beyond the tumor edge. The study, taken as a whole, reports: Compared with tumor, normal lung showed significantly lower TCR diversity. Higher tumor TCR diversity was associated with shorter survival. Tumor repertoires had a smaller top 100 clone share than normal lung.

Note on this clonotype: The target antigen is unknown. A read error may produce the germline difference seen at one junction end.

The sequence came from a man aged 60-69 years with non-small cell lung cancer. The rearrangement uses TRBV11-1 and TRBJ2-1, with 9 positions matching TRBD2. Material: distant non-tumor lung tissue. CDR3 DNA: TGTGCCAGCAGTTCAGGGATGCGGGGGGGATACAATGAGCAGATCTTC. This codes for CASSSGMRGGYNEQIF.